A selection of T cell receptor beta chains follows, all from one sample in a study of shared clonotypes between healthy human individuals. Here immunoSEQ multiplex PCR was the method, and the copy in TCRdb shows in-frame clones only, minus some. The data contain 750,000 to 1,000,000 clones, around 93% of them singletons. The specimen sequenced was naive CD8+ T cells sorted from blood. These receptors all stem from a man aged 30-40 years in good health. Both conserved end residues are part of each CDR3. The D gene is left open where the match is weak. Some rows mark clone size as missing; the rest say once, few, many or name a class of expanded clone.

D	V	J	size	DNA	CDR3
NA	TRBV27	TRBJ2-1	NA	TGTGCCAGCAGTTCCCCCGGCGGTGGAGCCTACAATGAGCAGTTCTTC	CASSSPGGGAYNEQFF
TRBD1	TRBV10-2	TRBJ1-1	NA	TGCGCCAGCAGTGAGCGACAGGGGGCCGCCTTT	CASSERQGAAF
NA	TRBV28	TRBJ1-1	NA	TGTGCCAGCAGTCCCCGGACAGTCGACGCTGAAGCTTTCTTT	CASSPRTVDAEAFF
TRBD1	TRBV7-6	TRBJ2-7	NA	TGTGCCAGCAGCTATGGGACAGGTTCCTACGAGCAGTACTTC	CASSYGTGSYEQYF
NA	TRBV11-2	TRBJ1-5	NA	TGTGCCAGCAGCCCCCACCGGTATAGCAATCAGCCCCAGCATTTT	CASSPHRYSNQPQHF
NA	TRBV28	TRBJ2-3	NA	TGTGCCAGCACCTACCCCAGGGACGGGGGCACAGATACGCAGTATTTT	CASTYPRDGGTDTQYF
TRBD2	TRBV27	TRBJ2-1	NA	TGTGCCAGCACCCTCACCCGGGGGGCCTACAATGAGCAGTTCTTC	CASTLTRGAYNEQFF
TRBD2	TRBV5-1	TRBJ2-1	NA	TGCGCCAGCAGCCAGACTAGCGGGAGGAATGAGCAGTTCTTC	CASSQTSGRNEQFF
TRBD1	TRBV28	TRBJ1-4	NA	TGTGCCAGCAGTTTAGGATCCGGGACAGGGCCGGGTGAAAAACTGTTTTTT	CASSLGSGTGPGEKLFF
NA	TRBV9	TRBJ2-7	NA	TGTGCCAGCAGCGTCCGGGACTCGCCCTACGAGCAGTACTTC	CASSVRDSPYEQYF
NA	TRBV7-8	TRBJ1-2	NA	TGTGCCAGCAGCCCTAACTATGATGGCTACACCTTC	CASSPNYDGYTF
TRBD1	TRBV5-8	TRBJ2-7	NA	TGTGCCAGCAGCTCGGGACAGGCACGGCCCTACGAGCAGTACTTC	CASSSGQARPYEQYF
NA	TRBV7-2	TRBJ1-2	NA	TGTGCCAGCAGCTATAGGACGACGAACTATGGCTACACCTTC	CASSYRTTNYGYTF
TRBD2	TRBV27	TRBJ2-1	NA	TGTGCCAGTCTAGCGGGAGTTGAGCAGTTCTTC	CASLAGVEQFF
NA	TRBV27	TRBJ1-5	once	TGTGCCAGCAGTTTCCTGGGTAGCAATCAGCCCCAGCATTTT	CASSFLGSNQPQHF
TRBD1	TRBV27	TRBJ2-7	NA	TGTGCCAGCAGTGTAAGGACAGGGCGAAAGCAGTACTTC	CASSVRTGRKQYF
NA	TRBV7-9	TRBJ2-2	few	TGTGCCAGCCGGACAGACGCGAACACCGGGGAGCTGTTTTTT	CASRTDANTGELFF
TRBD2	TRBV29-1	TRBJ2-5	NA	TGCAGCGTTGGGGGGACTAGCGGAGCTCAAGAGACCCAGTACTTC	CSVGGTSGAQETQYF
TRBD1	TRBV29-1	TRBJ1-4	NA	TGCAGCGCAGATACAGGGGGCTCTACTAATGAAAAACTGTTTTTT	CSADTGGSTNEKLFF
NA	TRBV7-9	TRBJ2-2	NA	TGTGCCAGCAGCACCTTACAGGAGTCCGGGGAGCTGTTTTTT	CASSTLQESGELFF
TRBD2	TRBV29-1	TRBJ2-1	NA	TGCAGCGTTGAAGATCCAGCGGGGGACTACAATGAGCAGTTCTTC	CSVEDPAGDYNEQFF
NA	TRBV30	TRBJ2-1	NA	TGTGCCTGGAGTGTAATCAATGAGCAGTTCTTC	CAWSVINEQFF
NA	TRBV4-3	TRBJ1-1	NA	TGCGCCAGCAGCCAAGTGGCGAACACTGAAGCTTTCTTT	CASSQVANTEAFF
NA	TRBV27	TRBJ1-4	NA	TGTGCCAGCAGTTACAGATCAACTAATGAAAAACTGTTTTTT	CASSYRSTNEKLFF
NA	TRBV9	TRBJ2-1	NA	TGTGCCAGCAGCACCGGGACACAGCAGTTCTTC	CASSTGTQQFF
NA	TRBV7-9	TRBJ2-6	NA	TGTGCCAGCAGTGACGGTTCAAGGTCTGGGGCCAACGTCCTGACTTTC	CASSDGSRSGANVLTF
TRBD1	TRBV6-1	TRBJ2-7	once	TGTGCCAGCAGTGATCCGGGACAGGGCGCGATATTTTTGGGATTC	CASSDPGQGAIFLGF
NA	TRBV7-8	TRBJ2-7	NA	TGTGCCAGCAGCTCCCGGGACCGCAGCTCCTACGAGCAGTACTTC	CASSSRDRSSYEQYF
TRBD1	TRBV2	TRBJ2-2	NA	TGTGCCAGCAGACCGGGACAGGACCACACCGGGGAGCTGTTTTTT	CASRPGQDHTGELFF
TRBD2	TRBV5-1	TRBJ2-1	NA	TGCGCCAGCAGCACGGGACTAGCGGGAGAGACCTACAATGAGCAGTTCTTC	CASSTGLAGETYNEQFF
NA	TRBV4-2	TRBJ2-1	NA	TGTGCCAGCAGCCCGAGGGAAGGGGGTGATTACAATGAGCAGTTCTTC	CASSPREGGDYNEQFF
TRBD2	TRBV7-6	TRBJ2-7	NA	TGTGCCAGCAGCCACACGACTAGCGGGTTCTACGAGCAGTACTTC	CASSHTTSGFYEQYF
NA	TRBV28	TRBJ1-5	NA	TGTGCCAGCAGTTTATTCAGGGGTAGCAATCAGCCCCAGCATTTT	CASSLFRGSNQPQHF
NA	TRBV5-3	TRBJ1-2	NA	TGTGCCAGAAGCATTCAGGGGCGATTCGCGTTGGACTATGGCTACACCTTC	CARSIQGRFALDYGYTF
NA	TRBV7-9	TRBJ2-7	NA	TGTGCCAGCAGCATTCTCCCCTGGGAGCAGTACTTC	CASSILPWEQYF
NA	TRBV29-1	TRBJ2-2	NA	TGCAGCGCTACCCCGTTGACCGGGGAGCTGTTTTTT	CSATPLTGELFF
NA	TRBV7-2	TRBJ2-7	once	TGTGCCAGCAGCTTATTTGAGGGGGTGGGTCACTACGAGCAGTACTTC	CASSLFEGVGHYEQYF
NA	TRBV7-8	TRBJ2-2	NA	TGTGCCAGCAGCTTACCTTCTAAGGGGGGCATGAACACCGGGGAGCTGTTTTTT	CASSLPSKGGMNTGELFF
TRBD2	TRBV5-1	TRBJ2-7	NA	TGCGCCAGCAGCTTGGACGGGACTAGGATCTACGAGCAGTACTTC	CASSLDGTRIYEQYF
TRBD1	TRBV7-6	TRBJ1-2	NA	TGTGCCAGCAGCTTAGCGGACAGGGCTGGCTACACCTTC	CASSLADRAGYTF
NA	TRBV27	TRBJ2-1	NA	TGTGCCAGCAGATTAGGACAAACCGTCTCCTACAATGAGCAGTTCTTC	CASRLGQTVSYNEQFF
TRBD1	TRBV7-9	TRBJ2-7	NA	TGTGCCAGCATGGGGACAGGGTTTGAGTACGAGCAGTACTTC	CASMGTGFEYEQYF
TRBD1	TRBV27	TRBJ2-2	NA	TGTGCCAGCAGGACAGGGGTGCCCGGGGAGCTGTTTTTT	CASRTGVPGELFF
NA	TRBV6-5	TRBJ2-5	NA	TGTGCCAGCAGCCCAGTCCCCCCGGGACCGCAGTACTTC	CASSPVPPGPQYF
NA	TRBV11-2	TRBJ1-1	NA	TGTGCCAGCAGCTTTCCGGGGGGCACTGAAGCTTTCTTT	CASSFPGGTEAFF
NA	TRBV9	TRBJ1-4	NA	TGTGCCAGCAGCTCTGAGCTGGAGGGTCCTGGTGAAAAACTGTTTTTT	CASSSELEGPGEKLFF
TRBD2	TRBV7-2	TRBJ2-1	NA	TGTGCCAGCAGCTTCCTACGACTAGCGGGAGTGAACTACAATGAGCAGTTCTTC	CASSFLRLAGVNYNEQFF
TRBD2	TRBV5-1	TRBJ2-1	NA	TGCGCCAGCAGCCCGTGGTTGGCGGGAGCCTACAATGAGCAGTTCTTC	CASSPWLAGAYNEQFF
TRBD1	TRBV19	TRBJ1-5	NA	TGTGCCAGTACCATGACAGGGTATAGCAATCAGCCCCAGCATTTT	CASTMTGYSNQPQHF
NA	TRBV7-9	TRBJ2-3	NA	TGTGCACACAGCAAAGAAGGCGGGAGCACAGATACGCAGTATTTT	CAHSKEGGSTDTQYF
NA	TRBV29-1	TRBJ1-2	NA	TGCAGCGTTGTAGCGGGCAGGCCGAGCCTGTATGGCTACACCTTC	CSVVAGRPSLYGYTF
NA	TRBV21-1	TRBJ2-7	NA	TGTGCCAGCAGCAAGGGTGGTAGCGGGAGAGGTTACGAGCAGTACTTC	CASSKGGSGRGYEQYF
NA	TRBV9	TRBJ2-1	NA	TGTGCCAGCAGCGTAGCTGGCGGGCGGACCCACAATGAGCAGTTCTTC	CASSVAGGRTHNEQFF